Listed here are 21 T cell receptor beta chains from one sample, sequenced in a study of human T cells and chemical hapten exposure. TCRdb passed the RACE reads through MiXCR, listing each CDR3 protein once. The table records tens of thousands of distinct CDR3 sequences, about a tenth of them present only once. The time point denotes: patch test 2, 6 weeks after DPC sensitization. As to treatment: therapeutic diphenylcyclopropenone sensitization with weekly scalp DPC. Sequencing was performed on whole blood, taken in connection with sensitization to the hapten diphenylcyclopropenone (DPC). These receptors were taken from a woman between 50 and 59 years old with alopecia areata. Some clones in this sample may be carry-over from other donors' samples.

This clonotype has a handful of counts. CDR3 residues: CASSPTSGYEQYF. The CDR3 DNA is TGTGCCAGCTCACCGACTAGCGGCTACGAGCAGTACTTC. This chain joins TRBV18 and TRBJ2-7; 9 nucleotides match TRBD2. CDR1 and CDR2 from the germline V gene are KGHSH and LQKENI. This CDR3 has 13 residues. Losses at the gene ends were 3 bases for V and 3 bases for J; bases not matched to a gene: 0.

This clonotype appeared many times. The rearrangement uses TRBV6-1 and TRBJ2-3; D may be TRBD1 or TRBD2 (6 bases each). CDR1 MNHNS and CDR2 SASEGT come from the germline V gene. Between the trimmed V and J ends, which lost 7 bases and 2 bases, there was a span of 16 bases. The CDR3 is 15 residues long. This chain's CDR3 is CASNRASDYTDTQYF. The CDR3 DNA reads as TGTGCCAGCAACAGGGCTAGCGACTACACAGATACGCAGTATTTT.

This clonotype has ten or more counts. The CDR3 loop is CASLLRGSGEGPQETQYF. CDR3 DNA sequence: TGTGCCAGCCTCTTAAGGGGGAGCGGAGAGGGGCCCCAGGAGACCCAGTACTTC. J is TRBJ2-5 and V is TRBV6-6, with D maybe TRBD1 (6 bases). With 8 bases removed from V and 5 bases from J, the gap between germline ends came to 30 bases. There are 18 residues in the CDR3. Germline lookup yields CDR1 MNHNY and CDR2 SVGAGI (reference sequence).

Ten or more counts support this clonotype. The rearrangement joins TRBV6-1 to TRBJ1-3; D may be TRBD1 (5 bases). Trimming took off 4 bases at V and 0 bases at J, with 22 bases between the two ends. CDR3 size: 19 residues. From germline, CDR1 is MNHNS and CDR2 SASEGT. In nucleotides, the CDR3 is TGTGCCAGCAGTGGACTATCGGGACGGCTGCCTTACTCTGGAAACACCATATATTTT. As protein: CASSGLSGRLPYSGNTIYF.

This clonotype showed up many times. This chain joins TRBV7-2 and TRBJ2-5, with D unclear. CDR1 is SGHTA and CDR2 is FQGNSA in the germline V gene. Trimming took 2 bases from V and 7 from J, leaving 8 bases between them. The CDR3 has 12 amino acids. DNA of the CDR3: TGTGCCAGCAGCTTAAATGTGGGGACCCAGTACTTC. Its translation: CASSLNVGTQYF.

This clonotype was seen ten or more times. The V and J genes are TRBV20-1 and TRBJ2-5, with D possibly being TRBD2 (6 bases). Germline loops: CDR1 DFQATT, CDR2 SNEGSKA (reference sequence). Trimming left V 2 bases short and J 3 bases short, with 16 bases between. The CDR3 length is 15 residues. The CDR3 reads CSARSRASAEETQYF. In DNA, the CDR3 is TGCAGTGCTAGATCACGCGCTAGCGCCGAAGAGACCCAGTACTTC.

This clonotype was observed at least ten times. The chain employs TRBV3-1 and TRBJ1-1, with D perhaps matching TRBD1 (5 bases). V lost 3 bases and J lost 11, with 16 bases in between. This CDR3 has 13 residues. Per the germline V gene, CDR1 is LGHDT and CDR2 is YNNKEL (reference sequence). The CDR3 is CASSQTQVGTAFF. The DNA of the CDR3 is TGTGCCAGCAGCCAGACACAGGTGGGGACTGCTTTCTTT.

This clonotype showed up just a few times. V and J are TRBV3-1 and TRBJ2-3, with D unclear. The germline V gene has CDR1 LGHDT and CDR2 YNNKEL (reference sequence). CDR3 length: 14 amino acids. V was trimmed by 4 bases and J by 4 bases, leaving 12 bases between them. CDR3 nucleotides: TGTGCCAGCAGCCCCATCCGGCGGTCAGATACGCAGTATTTT. This codes for CASSPIRRSDTQYF.

This clonotype was seen many times. The chain couples TRBV6-1 to TRBJ2-7, with a possible D match to TRBD1 (6 bases). CDR3 size: 14 residues. Trimming pared 5 bases from V and 3 bases from J, leaving 14 bases between. Per the germline V gene, CDR1 is MNHNS and CDR2 is SASEGT. CDR3 in DNA: TGTGCCAGCAGTACCGGGACACGGGACTACGAGCAGTACTTC. Residues: CASSTGTRDYEQYF.

In its sample, this clonotype was seen a few times. The gene calls are TRBV19 and TRBJ1-1, with D possibly matching TRBD1 (6 bases). With 5 bases removed from V and 1 base from J, the gap between germline ends came to 17 bases. Germline CDR1 and CDR2: LNHDA and SQIVND (reference sequence). The CDR3 consists of 16 residues. CDR3 nucleotide sequence: TGTGCCAGTAGTCCCCTCGGGGGGCAAACGAACACTGAAGCTTTCTTT. It specifies CASSPLGGQTNTEAFF.

This clonotype appeared many times. This rearrangement joins TRBV10-2 to TRBJ1-5; D not certain. The V end lost 2 bases, the J end lost 2 bases, and 10 bases lay between the germline ends. From germline, CDR1 is WSHSY and CDR2 SAAADI. CDR3 length: 15 residues. The CDR3 is CASSEIGGGNQPQHF. The CDR3 region has the DNA TGCGCCAGCAGTGAGATTGGCGGAGGCAATCAGCCCCAGCATTTT.

In its sample, this clonotype was seen many times. The chain employs TRBV12-3 or TRBV12-4 and TRBJ2-1; D is unresolved. The CDR3 runs to 16 residues. V was trimmed by 5 bases and J by 1 base, leaving 15 bases between them. CDR3 residues: CASSGIPRMSYNEQFF. The DNA of the CDR3 is TGTGCCAGCAGTGGGATACCCAGGATGTCCTACAATGAGCAGTTCTTC.

This clonotype appeared many times. The chain recombines TRBV24-1 with TRBJ2-2, with D possibly being TRBD1 or TRBD2 (6 bases each). The germline gives CDR1 KGHDR, CDR2 SFDVKD. V lost 5 bases and J 5 bases, leaving 17 bases between the germline ends. The CDR3 has 16 residues. CDR3 protein: CATSGETGAPTGELFF. As DNA, the CDR3 is TGTGCCACCAGTGGGGAGACGGGGGCCCCAACCGGGGAGCTGTTTTTT.

This clonotype was observed many times. V usage is TRBV29-1 and J usage is TRBJ1-2; TRBD1 matches at 8 bases. CDR1 and CDR2 from the germline V gene are SQVTM and ANQGSEA. V gave up 7 bases and J gave up 7 bases; unmatched junction bases: 14. The CDR3 consists of 14 residues. The CDR3 region is CSGGRLAGGSGYTF. The CDR3 bases are TGCAGCGGCGGAAGACTGGCAGGGGGCTCTGGCTACACCTTC.

In this sample, this clonotype turned up a few times. The chain carries TRBV29-1 and TRBJ2-2; no firm D call. Trimming took off 4 bases at V and 6 bases at J, with 15 bases between the two ends. The germline CDR1 and CDR2 sequences are SQVTM and ANQGSEA. The CDR3 consists of 14 residues. The CDR3 spells CSVGTVRGAGELFF. As DNA, the CDR3 is TGCAGCGTTGGCACCGTCCGTGGTGCCGGGGAGCTGTTTTTT.

This clonotype was observed many times. This rearrangement joins TRBV27 to TRBJ1-1, with D possibly matching TRBD1 (5 bases). CDR3 size: 16 residues. From germline, CDR1 is MNHEY and CDR2 SMNVEV (reference sequence). V lost 1 base, J lost 1 base, and 13 bases lay in between. The CDR3 DNA sequence: TGTGCCAGCAGTTTATTAGGTCTGGGGCAGAACACTGAAGCTTTCTTT. Translating gives CASSLLGLGQNTEAFF.

This clonotype was found many times. The chain is built from TRBV30 and TRBJ2-7; D is perhaps TRBD2 (6 bases). In germline, CDR1 is GTSNPN, CDR2 SVGIG (reference sequence). Trimming left V 0 bases short and J 2 bases short, with 11 bases between. This CDR3 has 14 residues. The CDR3 spells CAWSVRRGTYEQYF. DNA of the CDR3: TGTGCCTGGAGTGTACGTCGGGGGACCTACGAGCAGTACTTC. The full variable domain, its missing parts supplied by reference TRBV30 and TRBJ2-7, is SQTIHQWPATLVQPVGSPLSLECTVEGTSNPNLYWYRQAAGRGLQLLFYSVGIGQISSEVPQNLSASRPQDRQFILSSKKLLLSDSGFYLCAWSVRRGTYEQYFGPGTRLTVT.

This clonotype occurred many times. V is TRBV6-6 and J is TRBJ2-3, with TRBD1 matching over 7 bases. Losses at the gene ends were 5 bases for V and 7 bases for J; bases not matched to a gene: 15. The CDR3 extends over 16 amino acids. Germline values: CDR1 MNHNY, CDR2 SVGAGI (reference sequence). This CDR3 reads CASSTRQGFPRYTQYF. The DNA of the CDR3 is TGTGCCAGCAGTACCCGACAGGGCTTCCCCCGATATACGCAGTATTTT.

The chain employs TRBV20-1 and TRBJ2-7, with TRBD2 matching over 13 bases. CDR1 is DFQATT, CDR2 SNEGSKA, per germline (reference sequence). There are 14 residues in the CDR3. With 5 bases clipped from V and 6 bases from J, the junction kept 7 bases outside the gene matches. CDR3 bases: TGCAGTGCTGGGCAGACTAGCGGGAGGACCGAGCAGTACTTC. This gives the protein CSAGQTSGRTEQYF.

The rearrangement links TRBV12-5 to TRBJ2-3, with 10 bases identical to TRBD2. J was trimmed by 3 bases and V by 4 bases; bases with no gene match: 25. The germline V gene encodes CDR1 LGHNT and CDR2 FRNRAP. The CDR3 has 22 residues. In nucleotides, the CDR3 is TGTGCTAGTGGTTCTCCACGGCGGCTAGCGGGAGAGCGTCCCCACCGAACAGATACGCAGTATTTT. Protein sequence: CASGSPRRLAGERPHRTDTQYF.

This clonotype was seen only a few times. Compared with germline, one end of the junction differs, possibly owing to a read error. The chain couples TRBV6-4 to TRBJ1-3; D is unclear. Germline loops: CDR1 MRHNA, CDR2 SNTAGT. This CDR3 contains 14 residues. The CDR3 is CVSSRASSGNTIYF. CDR3 in DNA: TGTGTCAGCAGTAGAGCCAGCTCTGGAAACACCATATATTTT.